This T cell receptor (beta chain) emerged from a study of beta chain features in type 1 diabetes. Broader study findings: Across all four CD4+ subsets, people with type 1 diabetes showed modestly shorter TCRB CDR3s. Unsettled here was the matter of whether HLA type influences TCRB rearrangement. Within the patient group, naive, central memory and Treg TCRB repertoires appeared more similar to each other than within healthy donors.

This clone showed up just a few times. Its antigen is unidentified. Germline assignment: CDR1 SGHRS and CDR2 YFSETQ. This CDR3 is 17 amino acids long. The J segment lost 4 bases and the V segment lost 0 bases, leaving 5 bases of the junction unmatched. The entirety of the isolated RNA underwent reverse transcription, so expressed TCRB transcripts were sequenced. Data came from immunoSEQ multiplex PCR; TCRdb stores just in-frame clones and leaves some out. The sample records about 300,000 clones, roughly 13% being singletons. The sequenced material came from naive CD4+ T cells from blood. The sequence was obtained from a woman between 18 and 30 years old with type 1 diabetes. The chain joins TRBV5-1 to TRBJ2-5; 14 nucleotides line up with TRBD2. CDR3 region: CASSLGGLAGDGETQYF. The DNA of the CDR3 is TGCGCCAGCAGCTTGGGGGGACTAGCGGGAGACGGAGAGACCCAGTACTTC.